Listed here are 18 T cell receptor beta chains from one sample, sequenced in a study of cytomegalovirus exposure and HLA in healthy donors. 13 Jbeta primers and 60 Vbeta primers were used for the PCR. Measured with immunoSEQ multiplex PCR; TCRdb has only the in-frame clones, and not every one. The data hold about 200,000 clones, with around nine tenths observed a single time. The specimen was PBMCs. Receptors were obtained from a woman aged 18 to 35 in good health and CMV-seronegative.

The chain carries TRBV28 and TRBJ1-2, with 9 nucleotides matching TRBD1. CDR1 is MDHEN, CDR2 SYDVKM, per germline. The CDR3 totals 15 residues. After removal of 5 bases from V and 1 base from J, the junction contained 5 bases not matched to a gene. This CDR3 reads CASSTGQGVNYGYTF. The CDR3 coding sequence is TGTGCCAGCAGTACGGGACAGGGCGTTAACTATGGCTACACCTTC.

V gene TRBV11-2 combines with J gene TRBJ2-1; D possibly corresponds to TRBD1 (6 bases). Trimming cost V 6 bases and J 0 bases, with 15 bases left between them. The CDR3 spans 16 residues. The germline V gene encodes CDR1 SGHAT and CDR2 FQNNGV. The CDR3 here is CASRAVQGSSYNEQFF. In nucleotides, the CDR3 is TGTGCCAGCAGGGCGGTACAGGGAAGCTCCTACAATGAGCAGTTCTTC.

CDR3 DNA: TGTGCCAGCAGTGAAAGGTTGGCAGGGGAATCCTACGAGCAGTACTTC. Translated, it gives CASSERLAGESYEQYF. The V and J genes are TRBV25-1 and TRBJ2-5; possible D gene TRBD1, 6 bases. Gene TRBJ2-7 matches the end of the DNA better, so the J call may be wrong. CDR1 is MGHDK and CDR2 is SYGVNS in the germline V gene. The CDR3 totals 16 residues.

Only one count was recorded for this clone. This chain connects TRBV5-8 to TRBJ2-7; D is possibly TRBD1 (6 bases). The germline gives CDR1 SGHTS, CDR2 YDEGEE. The CDR3 covers 15 residues. Trimming shortened V by 1 base and J by 2 bases, and 13 bases separated the two germline ends. CDR3 in amino acids: CASSLRQGSPYEQYF. The CDR3 coding sequence is TGTGCCAGCAGCTTGCGGCAGGGGAGTCCCTACGAGCAGTACTTC.

The chain joins TRBV4-1 to TRBJ2-1; TRBD2 agrees at 11 bases. Germline trimming cut 1 base from V and 6 bases from J; bases unmatched to any gene: 5. CDR1 and CDR2 (germline): MGHRA, YSYEKL. The length of the CDR3 is 16 residues. This CDR3 reads CASSQGRLAGRNEQFF. The CDR3 nucleotides are TGCGCCAGCAGCCAAGGGCGACTAGCGGGGCGCAATGAGCAGTTCTTC.

This clone was detected once. The CDR3 sequence is CASKVQGSGANVLTF. DNA for the CDR3: TGTGCCAGTAAGGTTCAGGGATCTGGGGCCAACGTCCTGACTTTC. The genes are TRBV19 and TRBJ2-6, with a weak D call TRBD1 (5 bases). The CDR3 covers 15 residues. The V gene lost 7 bases and the J gene lost 1 base, with 11 bases spanning the gap. Germline lookup yields CDR1 LNHDA and CDR2 SQIVND (reference sequence).

CDR3 protein: CASSYAQGGNEQYF. The CDR3 region has the DNA TGTGCCAGCAGTTACGCCCAGGGGGGAAACGAGCAGTACTTC. The chain uses TRBV6-5 and TRBJ2-7, with a weak D call TRBD1 (7 bases). This CDR3 has 14 residues. Per the germline V gene, CDR1 is MNHEY and CDR2 is SVGAGI. V lost 2 bases and J 5 bases, leaving 13 bases between the germline ends.

To note about this clone: Other nucleotide sequences from this sample produce the same CDR3. The V gene is TRBV7-9, the J gene TRBJ1-2; D unresolved. CDR3 length: 12 residues. The germline gives CDR1 SEHNR, CDR2 FQNEAQ (reference sequence). The V gene lost 5 bases and the J gene lost 8 bases, with 12 bases spanning the gap. The CDR3 is CASSLGGAGYTF. In nucleotides, the CDR3 is TGTGCCAGCAGCCTAGGAGGAGCAGGCTACACCTTC. The full variable domain, with the rest looked up from reference TRBV7-9 and TRBJ1-2, is DTGVSQNPRHKITKRGQNVTFRCDPISEHNRLYWYRQTLGQGPEFLTYFQNEAQLEKSRLLSDRFSAERPKGSFSTLEIQRTEQGDSAMYLCASSLGGAGYTFGSGTRLTVV.

This chain joins TRBV7-6 and TRBJ2-7; 7 bases are shared with TRBD2. The CDR3 has 17 amino acids. V lost 1 base to trimming and J lost 4 bases; unmatched junction nucleotides: 13. Germline V gene data show CDR1 as SGHVS and CDR2 as FNYEAQ. CDR3: CASSLVYSGLEGYEQYF. In DNA form, the CDR3 reads TGTGCCAGCAGCTTAGTATATAGTGGACTAGAAGGGTACGAGCAGTACTTC.

The rearrangement joins TRBV7-9 to TRBJ2-7, with D possibly being TRBD2 (5 bases). V gave up 2 bases and J gave up 3 bases, with 14 bases separating them. Germline loops: CDR1 SEHNR, CDR2 FQNEAQ (reference sequence). This CDR3 contains 15 residues. CDR3 residues: CASSLPSTGNYEQYF. DNA of the CDR3: TGTGCCAGCAGCTTACCTTCGACGGGAAACTACGAGCAGTACTTC. Full variable domain (remainder filled in from reference TRBV7-9 and TRBJ2-7): DTGVSQNPRHKITKRGQNVTFRCDPISEHNRLYWYRQTLGQGPEFLTYFQNEAQLEKSRLLSDRFSAERPKGSFSTLEIQRTEQGDSAMYLCASSLPSTGNYEQYFGPGTRLTVT.

The rearrangement uses TRBV14 and TRBJ2-7; 8 nucleotides line up with TRBD1. Unmatched junction bases numbered 3, after V lost 4 bases and J lost 1 base. The CDR3 is made up of 14 amino acids. CDR1 and CDR2 (germline): SGHDN, FVKESK. The CDR3 loop reads CASSPRTGSYEQYF. The DNA for the CDR3 is TGTGCCAGCAGCCCTCGGACAGGGTCCTACGAGCAGTACTTC.

J is TRBJ1-1 and V is TRBV7-9, with a possible D match to TRBD1 (5 bases). V was pared by 1 base and J by 5 bases, with 8 bases between. The CDR3 consists of 13 residues. Germline V lookup: CDR1 SEHNR, CDR2 FQNEAQ (reference sequence). CDR3 sequence reads: CASSLERGTEAFF. DNA of the CDR3: TGTGCCAGCAGCTTAGAGCGGGGGACTGAAGCTTTCTTT.

The V call is TRBV27, the J call TRBJ2-3; D may be TRBD2 (6 bases). Germline values: CDR1 MNHEY, CDR2 SMNVEV (reference sequence). The CDR3 totals 16 residues. The V gene lost 2 bases and the J gene lost 0 bases, with 12 bases spanning the gap. The chain's CDR3 is CASSLGGWYSTDTQYF. CDR3 nucleotides: TGTGCCAGCAGTTTAGGAGGGTGGTATAGCACAGATACGCAGTATTTT.

The chain links TRBV9 to TRBJ1-5; maybe TRBD1 (5 bases). Germline lookup yields CDR1 SGDLS and CDR2 YYNGEE. The CDR3 consists of 15 residues. The ends were cut back, 3 bases at V and 5 bases at J, with 15 bases in the middle. The CDR3, as DNA: TGTGCCAGCAGCGGCGGTGGGGGGGGAGATCAGCCCCAGCATTTT. Its protein is CASSGGGGGDQPQHF.

V usage is TRBV6-5 and J usage is TRBJ1-2, with unresolved D. V dropped 0 bases and J dropped 3 bases, with 14 bases sitting between them. The CDR3 consists of 16 residues. The germline CDR1 and CDR2 sequences are MNHEY and SVGAGI. The CDR3 region has the DNA TGTGCCAGCAGTTACTCAGGAGGGTCCAACGACTATGGCTACACCTTC. It codes for CASSYSGGSNDYGYTF.

The V call is TRBV19, the J call TRBJ1-2, with D maybe TRBD1 (5 bases). CDR1 and CDR2 from the germline V gene are LNHDA and SQIVND (reference sequence). The CDR3 contains 14 residues. V gave up 6 bases and J gave up 8 bases, with 19 bases separating them. CDR3 sequence (DNA): TGTGCCAGTAGCGGGGACTCCCGGGTGGGGGGCTACACCTTC. Its translation is CASSGDSRVGGYTF.

The chain uses TRBV18 and TRBJ1-2, with 10 nucleotides matching TRBD1. Germline assignment: CDR1 KGHSH and CDR2 LQKENI. This CDR3 is built from 16 residues. Trimming took 0 bases from V and 5 from J; bases not matched to a gene: 6. CDR3: CASSPPEGQGWYGYTF. The DNA for the CDR3 is TGTGCCAGCTCACCACCGGAGGGACAGGGGTGGTATGGCTACACCTTC.

J is TRBJ2-2 and V is TRBV18; 9 bases line up with TRBD2. This CDR3 spans 14 amino acids. The trim removed 9 bases at V and 2 bases at J, leaving 4 bases unmatched. The V gene's germline CDR1 is KGHSH and CDR2 LQKENI. The CDR3 loop is CASSSGENTGELFF. As DNA, the CDR3 is TGTGCCAGTTCTAGCGGGGAAAACACCGGGGAGCTGTTTTTT.